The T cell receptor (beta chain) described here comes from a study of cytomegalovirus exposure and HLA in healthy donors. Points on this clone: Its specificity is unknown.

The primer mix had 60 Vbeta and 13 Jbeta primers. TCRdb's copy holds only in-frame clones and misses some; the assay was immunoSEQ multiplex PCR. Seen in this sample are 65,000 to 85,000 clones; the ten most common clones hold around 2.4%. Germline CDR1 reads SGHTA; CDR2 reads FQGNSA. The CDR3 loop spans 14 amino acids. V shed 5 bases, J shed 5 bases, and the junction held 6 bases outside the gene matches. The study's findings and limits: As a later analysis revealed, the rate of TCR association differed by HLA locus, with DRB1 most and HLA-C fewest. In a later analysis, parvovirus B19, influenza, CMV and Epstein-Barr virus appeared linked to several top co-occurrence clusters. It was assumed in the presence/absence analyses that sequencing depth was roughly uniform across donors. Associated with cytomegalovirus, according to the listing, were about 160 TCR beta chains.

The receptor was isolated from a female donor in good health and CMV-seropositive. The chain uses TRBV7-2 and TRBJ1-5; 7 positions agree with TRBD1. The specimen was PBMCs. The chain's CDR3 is CASSLGQAHQPQHF. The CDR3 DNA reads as TGTGCCAGCAGCCTCGGACAGGCCCATCAGCCCCAGCATTTT.